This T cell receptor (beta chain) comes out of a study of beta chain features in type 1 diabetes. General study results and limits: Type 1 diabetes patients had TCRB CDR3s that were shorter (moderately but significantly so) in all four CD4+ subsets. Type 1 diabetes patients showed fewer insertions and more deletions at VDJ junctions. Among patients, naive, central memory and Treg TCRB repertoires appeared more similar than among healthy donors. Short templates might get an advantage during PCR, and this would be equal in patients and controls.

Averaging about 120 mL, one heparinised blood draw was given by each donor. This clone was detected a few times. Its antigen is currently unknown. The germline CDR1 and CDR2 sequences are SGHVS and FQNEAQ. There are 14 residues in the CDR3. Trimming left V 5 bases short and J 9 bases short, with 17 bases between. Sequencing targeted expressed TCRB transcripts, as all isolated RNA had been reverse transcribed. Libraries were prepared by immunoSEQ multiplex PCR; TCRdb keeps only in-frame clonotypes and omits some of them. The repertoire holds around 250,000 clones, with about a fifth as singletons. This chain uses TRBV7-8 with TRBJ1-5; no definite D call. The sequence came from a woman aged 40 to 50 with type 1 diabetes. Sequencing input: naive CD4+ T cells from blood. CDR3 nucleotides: TGTGCCAGCAGCCCGGCGGGATCCGCAGGGCCCCAGCATTTT. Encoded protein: CASSPAGSAGPQHF.